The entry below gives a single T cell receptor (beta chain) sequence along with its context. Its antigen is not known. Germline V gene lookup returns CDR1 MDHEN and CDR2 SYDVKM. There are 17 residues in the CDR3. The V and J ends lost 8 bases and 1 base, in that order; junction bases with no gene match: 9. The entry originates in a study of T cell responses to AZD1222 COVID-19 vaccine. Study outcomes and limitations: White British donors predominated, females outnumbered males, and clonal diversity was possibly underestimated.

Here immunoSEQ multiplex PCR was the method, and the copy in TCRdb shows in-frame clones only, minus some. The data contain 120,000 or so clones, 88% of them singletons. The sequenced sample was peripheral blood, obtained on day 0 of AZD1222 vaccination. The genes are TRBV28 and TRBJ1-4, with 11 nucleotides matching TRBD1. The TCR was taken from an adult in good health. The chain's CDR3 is CASGRTGGVGTNEKLFF. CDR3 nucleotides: TGTGCCAGCGGCAGGACAGGGGGCGTTGGAACTAATGAAAAACTGTTTTTT.